The 32 T cell receptor beta chains below were found in one sample sequenced in a study of response to subunit inactivated influenza vaccine. TCRdb re-called the RT-PCR reads with MiXCR, one entry per CDR3 protein. The sample has about 500,000 distinct CDR3 sequences; about 17% are singletons. Sequencing was performed on CD4+ T cells sorted from PBMCs, taken 23 to 25 months after vaccination. The origin of the receptors is a man in his fifties or sixties who received an inactivated influenza vaccine.

This clonotype was counted a few times. The J gene is TRBJ1-5, the V gene TRBV6-1; TRBD1 agrees at 8 bases. V dropped 5 bases and J dropped 6; count of bases not matched to a gene: 6. The CDR3 loop spans 14 amino acids. The germline CDR1 and CDR2 sequences are MNHNS and SASEGT. The CDR3 spells CASSRKTGVQPQHF. CDR3 sequence (DNA): TGTGCCAGCAGTAGAAAGACAGGGGTTCAGCCCCAGCATTTT.

The V gene is TRBV11-2, the J gene TRBJ1-1; D remains ambiguous. The germline gives CDR1 SGHAT, CDR2 FQNNGV. V lost 5 bases and J 2 bases, leaving 12 bases between the germline ends. This CDR3 has 14 amino acids. The CDR3 reads CASSLENLNTEAFF. DNA of the CDR3: TGTGCCAGCAGCCTCGAGAATCTCAACACTGAAGCTTTCTTT.

The genes are TRBV28 and TRBJ2-5; 10 positions agree with TRBD2. Germline assignment: CDR1 MDHEN and CDR2 SYDVKM. V lost 1 base and J lost 4; bases outside the gene matches: 6. This CDR3 region has 16 residues. The DNA for the CDR3 is TGTGCCAGCAGTTTATTGGCTAGCGGGAGCGGAGAGACCCAGTACTTC. Translated, it gives CASSLLASGSGETQYF.

In its sample, this clonotype was seen a few times. The V call is TRBV5-1, the J call TRBJ2-1, with D maybe TRBD2 (6 bases). CDR1 is SGHRS, CDR2 YFSETQ, per germline. CDR3 length: 16 amino acids. Deletions cut 0 bases from V and 0 bases from J, with 10 bases between. Here the CDR3 DNA reads TGCGCCAGCAGCTTGGCCGGGACTTTCTCCTACAATGAGCAGTTCTTC. Translation: CASSLAGTFSYNEQFF.

This clonotype was detected a few times. The V and J genes are TRBV10-3 and TRBJ1-6, with 8 bases matching TRBD1. J lost 10 bases, V lost 6 bases, and 8 bases had no gene match. This CDR3 comprises 14 residues. The V gene's germline CDR1 is ENHRY and CDR2 SYGVKD. CDR3 DNA sequence: TGTGCCATCAGCCCGGGACAGGACTCATCACCCCTCCACTTT. It yields the protein CAISPGQDSSPLHF.

This clonotype appeared many times. The V and J genes are TRBV20-1 and TRBJ2-1; the D gene is possibly TRBD2 (6 bases). There are 15 residues in the CDR3. V shed 6 bases and J shed 9 bases, with 24 bases lying between them. Germline CDR1 reads DFQATT; CDR2 reads SNEGSKA (reference sequence). The CDR3 DNA sequence: TGCAGTGCCACCGCCGGGGGAGGCCGGTTTGGTGAGCAGTTCTTC. It specifies CSATAGGGRFGEQFF.

This clonotype was seen more than once but under ten times. The DNA of the CDR3 is TGTGCCTGGGGGTCTAGCATCTACACTGAAGCTTTCTTT. Amino acid sequence: CAWGSSIYTEAFF. The chain couples TRBV30 to TRBJ1-1; D remains ambiguous. Trimming shortened V by 5 bases and J by 3 bases, and 13 bases separated the two germline ends. Germline values: CDR1 GTSNPN, CDR2 SVGIG (reference sequence). CDR3 length equals 13 residues.

This clonotype was seen more than once but under ten times. At one end, the junction sequence differs from germline, possibly due to a read error. The CDR3 protein is CASTGTDVF. The DNA for the CDR3 is TGTGCCAGCACCGGGACAGATGTCTTC. The chain links TRBV11-1 to TRBJ2-7; 7 bases align to TRBD1. The CDR3 has 9 amino acids. Germline CDR1 SGHAT, CDR2 FQDESV (reference sequence). The variable domain in full, completed from reference TRBV11-1 and TRBJ2-7, reads EAEVAQSPRYKITEKSQAVAFWCDPISGHATLYWYRQILGQGPELLVQFQDESVVDDSQLPKDRFSAERLKGVDSTLKIQPAELGDSAMYLCASTGTDVFGPGTRLTVT.

J is TRBJ2-5 and V is TRBV20-1, with TRBD2 matching 7 bases. CDR1 is DFQATT and CDR2 is SNEGSKA in the germline V gene (reference sequence). The V gene end was trimmed by 6 bases and the J gene end by 4 bases; junction bases not matched to a gene: 11. The CDR3 length is 14 residues. The CDR3 DNA reads as TGCAGTGCCACGACTAGCAGCATAGGAGAGACCCAGTACTTC. This gives the protein CSATTSSIGETQYF.

In this sample, this clonotype turned up a few times. The junction departs from the called germline gene at one end, perhaps through a read error. The V call is TRBV12-3 or TRBV12-4, the J call TRBJ1-5; D is perhaps TRBD1 (6 bases). The CDR3 has 14 amino acids. This CDR3 is CASSLMGGNQLQHF. CDR3 coding DNA: TGTGCCAGCAGTTTAATGGGGGGCAATCAGCTCCAGCATTTT.

This clonotype has a count of ten or more. The gene calls are TRBV5-1 and TRBJ1-4; D uncertain. The CDR3 is made up of 16 amino acids. The V end was cut by 0 bases, the J end by 4 bases, with 13 bases between. In germline, CDR1 is SGHRS, CDR2 YFSETQ. Here the CDR3 DNA reads TGCGCCAGCAGCTTGGCCGGGCCCGAGAATAATGAAAAACTGTTTTTT. Translating it yields CASSLAGPENNEKLFF.

This clonotype was seen at least ten times. The gene calls are TRBV20-1 and TRBJ2-3; 7 nucleotides align to TRBD2. Germline V lookup: CDR1 DFQATT, CDR2 SNEGSKA (reference sequence). Trimming cost V 6 bases and J 0 bases; bases outside gene matches: 9. This CDR3 has 15 amino acids. The CDR3 reads CSARGGGASTDTQYF. The DNA of the CDR3 is TGCAGTGCGCGAGGCGGGGGTGCTAGCACAGATACGCAGTATTTT.

This clonotype was found once. J is TRBJ1-1 and V is TRBV7-2; 8 bases agree with TRBD1. The CDR3 is 15 amino acids. Per the germline V gene, CDR1 is SGHTA and CDR2 is FQGNSA. Trimming removed 5 bases from V and 0 bases from J; junction bases left unmatched: 5. DNA for the CDR3: TGTGCCAGCAGCGGAACGGGACAGGTGAACACTGAAGCTTTCTTT. Protein product: CASSGTGQVNTEAFF.

The rearrangement links TRBV7-2 to TRBJ1-6, with a weak D call TRBD1 (6 bases). The length of the CDR3 is 14 residues. From germline, CDR1 is SGHTA and CDR2 FQGNSA. V was trimmed by 2 bases and J by 10 bases, leaving 12 bases between them. The CDR3 sequence is CASSLYREGSPLHF. In DNA form, the CDR3 reads TGTGCCAGCAGCTTATACAGGGAGGGATCACCCCTCCACTTT.

This clonotype has just a few counts. The chain is built from TRBV3-1 and TRBJ1-1; D ambiguous. V lost 4 bases, J lost 1 base, and 10 bases lay in between. Germline lookup yields CDR1 LGHDT and CDR2 YNNKEL (reference sequence). The length of the CDR3 is 14 residues. The CDR3 spells CASSPNQGNTEAFF. For the CDR3, the DNA is TGTGCCAGCAGCCCAAACCAAGGGAACACTGAAGCTTTCTTT.

The J gene is TRBJ1-1, the V gene TRBV5-1; 8 positions match TRBD1. The germline gives CDR1 SGHRS, CDR2 YFSETQ. The CDR3 has 15 amino acids. The V gene end was trimmed by 0 bases and the J gene end by 0 bases; junction bases not matched to a gene: 1. CDR3 sequence reads: CASSLVGQVNTEAFF. The CDR3 DNA is TGCGCCAGCAGCTTGGTGGGACAGGTGAACACTGAAGCTTTCTTT. Supplemented by reference TRBV5-1 and TRBJ1-1, the full variable domain reads KAGVTQTPRYLIKTRGQQVTLSCSPISGHRSVSWYQQTPGQGLQFLFEYFSETQRNKGNFPGRFSGRQFSNSRSEMNVSTLELGDSALYLCASSLVGQVNTEAFFGQGTRLTVV.

This clonotype was observed a single time. This chain links TRBV4-3 with TRBJ2-5; tentatively, D is TRBD2 (5 bases). Germline V CDR1 and CDR2: LGHNA, YSLEER. V dropped 3 bases and J dropped 4 bases, with 18 bases sitting between them. CDR3 length: 16 amino acids. CDR3 sequence: CASSHSPKLRGETQYF. The CDR3 DNA reads TGCGCCAGCAGCCATTCCCCTAAGCTCCGGGGAGAGACCCAGTACTTC.

The CDR3 reads CAISEQGLGYGYTF. In DNA form, the CDR3 reads TGTGCCATCAGTGAGCAGGGCTTGGGATATGGCTACACCTTC. The V gene is TRBV10-3, the J gene TRBJ1-2; tentatively, D is TRBD1 (5 bases). Germline values: CDR1 ENHRY, CDR2 SYGVKD. V was pared by 2 bases and J by 5 bases, with 12 bases between. The CDR3 runs 14 residues.

The chain recombines TRBV5-1 with TRBJ2-3; D is perhaps TRBD2 (6 bases). Germline loops: CDR1 SGHRS, CDR2 YFSETQ. V lost 6 bases to trimming and J lost 6 bases, with 17 bases between them. The CDR3 is 14 amino acids. CDR3 nucleotides: TGCGCCAGCACTCTGGGGGGAAGCTTTGATACGCAGTATTTT. Its protein product is CASTLGGSFDTQYF. The full variable domain, with the rest looked up from reference TRBV5-1 and TRBJ2-3, is KAGVTQTPRYLIKTRGQQVTLSCSPISGHRSVSWYQQTPGQGLQFLFEYFSETQRNKGNFPGRFSGRQFSNSRSEMNVSTLELGDSALYLCASTLGGSFDTQYFGPGTRLTVL.

This chain connects TRBV12-3 or TRBV12-4 to TRBJ1-5; D perhaps matches TRBD1 (5 bases). CDR3 length equals 16 residues. Trimming removed 1 base from V and 0 bases from J, with 10 bases in between. The CDR3 region is CASSLVQGYSNQPQHF. CDR3 DNA: TGTGCCAGCAGTTTAGTTCAGGGTTATAGCAATCAGCCCCAGCATTTT.

The gene calls are TRBV20-1 and TRBJ2-5, with 9 bases aligning to TRBD2. V was clipped by 2 bases and J by 5 bases; unmatched bases: 9. The CDR3 runs to 15 residues. Looked up from germline, CDR1 is DFQATT and CDR2 is SNEGSKA (reference sequence). CDR3 region: CSARLAGGPRETQYF. CDR3 sequence (DNA): TGCAGTGCTAGATTGGCGGGAGGGCCCCGGGAGACCCAGTACTTC.

The sample holds a few counts of this clonotype. This chain links TRBV20-1 with TRBJ1-5; TRBD1 is a possible D gene (5 bases). Trimming removed 3 bases from V and 5 bases from J, with 14 bases in between. This CDR3 has 14 residues. The germline CDR1 and CDR2 sequences are DFQATT and SNEGSKA (reference sequence). The CDR3 loop reads CSASPDSADQPQHF. The DNA of the CDR3 is TGCAGTGCTAGCCCCGACAGTGCGGATCAGCCCCAGCATTTT.

This clonotype was detected only a few times. This chain joins TRBV6-1 and TRBJ1-5; no reliable D call. There are 13 residues in the CDR3. Trimming took off 6 bases at V and 4 bases at J, with 10 bases between the two ends. Germline CDR1 is MNHNS and CDR2 is SASEGT. CDR3 nucleotides: TGTGCCAGCAGGGTTACACCTAATCAGCCCCAGCATTTT. It yields the protein CASRVTPNQPQHF.

This clonotype was detected only a few times. The CDR3 loop is CATSAGDRGSYEQYF. The CDR3 coding sequence is TGTGCCACCAGTGCCGGGGACAGGGGATCCTACGAGCAGTACTTC. The V and J genes are TRBV24-1 and TRBJ2-7; 10 positions match TRBD1. Germline V gives CDR1 KGHDR, CDR2 SFDVKD. The CDR3 totals 15 residues. Trimming cost V 5 bases and J 1 base; bases outside gene matches: 4.

In its sample, this clonotype was seen many times. The CDR3 bases are TGCAGCGTTGACGTCTTGAGGCGCTCCTACAATGAGCAGTTCTTC. Translating gives CSVDVLRRSYNEQFF. V and J are TRBV29-1 and TRBJ2-1; D ambiguous. The CDR3 has 15 amino acids. The V end lost 3 bases, the J end lost 0 bases, and 12 bases lay between the germline ends. Germline-derived CDR1 and CDR2 are SQVTM and ANQGSEA.

This clonotype was seen many times. The chain uses TRBV10-1 and TRBJ1-5; 8 nucleotides agree with TRBD1. The CDR3 runs to 15 residues. The germline V gene has CDR1 WNHNN and CDR2 SYGVQD (reference sequence). With 6 bases clipped from V and 1 base from J, the junction kept 5 bases outside the gene matches. CDR3: CASREGQGSNQPQHF. As DNA, the CDR3 is TGCGCCAGCAGAGAAGGACAGGGAAGCAATCAGCCCCAGCATTTT.

The genes are TRBV4-3 and TRBJ2-1; TRBD2 matches at 7 bases. The CDR3 spans 16 residues. Germline values: CDR1 LGHNA, CDR2 YSLEER. Unmatched junction bases numbered 10, after V lost 0 bases and J lost 8 bases. The CDR3 bases are TGCGCCAGCAGCCAAGAGTGGGCGGGAGCCGGTTATGAGCAGTTCTTC. This encodes CASSQEWAGAGYEQFF.

The gene calls are TRBV11-2 and TRBJ2-7, with D uncertain. Deletions cut 5 bases from V and 4 bases from J, with 21 bases between. The CDR3 has 16 amino acids. Germline assignment: CDR1 SGHAT and CDR2 FQNNGV. CDR3 sequence reads: CASSTSGIIIGYEQYF. The CDR3 bases are TGTGCCAGCAGCACAAGTGGTATTATTATTGGGTACGAGCAGTACTTC.

Only a few counts were recorded for this clonotype. The V gene is TRBV6-1, the J gene TRBJ2-1, with 7 bases fitting TRBD2. V was clipped by 6 bases and J by 2 bases; unmatched bases: 10. The CDR3 consists of 16 residues. CDR1 MNHNS and CDR2 SASEGT come from the germline V gene. The CDR3: CASSSGGSGAYNEQFF. As DNA, the CDR3 is TGTGCCAGCAGCTCCGGCGGCAGCGGGGCCTACAATGAGCAGTTCTTC.

A few counts support this clonotype. The CDR3 spells CASSRQGARSGELFF. Written as DNA, the CDR3 is TGTGCCAGCAGCCGACAGGGGGCGCGGTCCGGGGAGCTGTTTTTT. The chain employs TRBV6-2 or TRBV6-3 and TRBJ2-2; TRBD1 matches 10 bases. J lost 6 bases, V lost 6 bases, and 7 bases had no gene match. Germline V gives CDR1 MNHEY, CDR2 SVGEGT. The CDR3 is 15 residues long.

This clonotype was observed once. The J gene is TRBJ2-6, the V gene TRBV5-4; D is ambiguous. Trimming shortened V by 0 bases and J by 0 bases, and 7 bases separated the two germline ends. Germline values: CDR1 SGHNT, CDR2 YYREEE (reference sequence). This CDR3 is 16 amino acids long. CDR3 DNA: TGTGCCAGCAGCTTGGACAGCTTCTCTGGGGCCAACGTCCTGACTTTC. Residues: CASSLDSFSGANVLTF.

This clonotype has ten or more counts. This chain links TRBV29-1 with TRBJ1-3; D is possibly TRBD1 (6 bases). The V end lost 7 bases, the J end lost 0 bases, and 13 bases lay between the germline ends. The CDR3 is made up of 14 amino acids. Germline CDR1 and CDR2: SQVTM and ANQGSEA. The CDR3 DNA follows: TGCAGCGGTATGGACAGCACCTCTGGAAACACCATATATTTT. Amino acids: CSGMDSTSGNTIYF.